This T cell receptor (beta chain) was sequenced in a study of T cell changes during pregnancy in multiple sclerosis. The CDR3 covers 13 residues. V lost 6 bases to trimming and J lost 6 bases; unmatched junction nucleotides: 6. Looked up from germline, CDR1 is MNHEY and CDR2 is SVGAGI. Sequencing used immunoSEQ multiplex PCR; TCRdb keeps in-frame clones, though not all of them. The sample holds tens of thousands of clones; approximately 88% are singletons and the top ten take more than 0.95%. The sequence was collected from a female donor with multiple sclerosis, enrolled in a pregnancy study. The chain uses TRBV6-5 and TRBJ2-7, with TRBD1 identical over 9 bases. Material: CD4+ T cells from peripheral blood mononuclear cells, obtained before pregnancy. The DNA for the CDR3 is TGTGCCAGCAGCCGTGACAGGGGGAGCGAGCAGTACTTC. Residues: CASSRDRGSEQYF.